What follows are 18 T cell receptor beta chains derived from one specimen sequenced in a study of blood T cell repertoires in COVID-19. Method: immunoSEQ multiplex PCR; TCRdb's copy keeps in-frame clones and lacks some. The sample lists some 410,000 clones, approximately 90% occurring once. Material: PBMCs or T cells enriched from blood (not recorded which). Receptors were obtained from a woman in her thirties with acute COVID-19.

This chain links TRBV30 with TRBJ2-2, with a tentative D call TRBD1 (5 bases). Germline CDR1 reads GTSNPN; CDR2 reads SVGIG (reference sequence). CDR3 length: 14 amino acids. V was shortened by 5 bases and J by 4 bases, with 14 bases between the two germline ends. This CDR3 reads CAWSVGRGTGELFF. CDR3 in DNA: TGTGCCTGGTCCGTGGGGCGTGGCACCGGGGAGCTGTTTTTT.

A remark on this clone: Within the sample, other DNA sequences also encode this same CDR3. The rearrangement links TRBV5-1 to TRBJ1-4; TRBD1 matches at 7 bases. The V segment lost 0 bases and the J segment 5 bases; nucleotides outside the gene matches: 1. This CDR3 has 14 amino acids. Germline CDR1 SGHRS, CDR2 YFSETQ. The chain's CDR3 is CASSLGTGNEKLFF. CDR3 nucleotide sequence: TGCGCCAGCAGCTTGGGGACAGGAAATGAAAAACTGTTTTTT.

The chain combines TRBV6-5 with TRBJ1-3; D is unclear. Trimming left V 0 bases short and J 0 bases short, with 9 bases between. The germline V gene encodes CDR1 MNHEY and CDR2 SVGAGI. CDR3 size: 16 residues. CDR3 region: CASSYSSTVSGNTIYF. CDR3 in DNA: TGTGCCAGCAGTTACTCGAGTACCGTCTCTGGAAACACCATATATTTT.

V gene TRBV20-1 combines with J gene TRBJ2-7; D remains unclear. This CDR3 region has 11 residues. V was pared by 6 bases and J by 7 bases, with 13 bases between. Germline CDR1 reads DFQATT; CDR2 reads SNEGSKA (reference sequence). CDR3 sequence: CSALLSTEQYF. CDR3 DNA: TGCAGTGCCCTCCTGTCGACAGAGCAGTACTTC.

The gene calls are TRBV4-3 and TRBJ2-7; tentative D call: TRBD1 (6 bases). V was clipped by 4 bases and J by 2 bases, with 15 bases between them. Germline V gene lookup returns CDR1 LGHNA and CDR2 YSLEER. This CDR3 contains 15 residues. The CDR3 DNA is TGCGCCAGCAGCCGGTACAGGGCCGAAGCCTACGAGCAGTACTTC. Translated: CASSRYRAEAYEQYF.

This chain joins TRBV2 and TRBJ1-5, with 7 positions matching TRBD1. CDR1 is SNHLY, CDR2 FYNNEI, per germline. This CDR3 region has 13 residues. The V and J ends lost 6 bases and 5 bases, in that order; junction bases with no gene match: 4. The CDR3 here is CASRITGDQPQHF. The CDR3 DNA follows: TGTGCCAGCAGGATAACAGGGGATCAGCCCCAGCATTTT.

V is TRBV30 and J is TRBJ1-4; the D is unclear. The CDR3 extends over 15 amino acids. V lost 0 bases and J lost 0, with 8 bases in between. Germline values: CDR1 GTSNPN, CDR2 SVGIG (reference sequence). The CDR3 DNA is TGTGCCTGGAGTGTACTAGGTCCAACTAATGAAAAACTGTTTTTT. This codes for CAWSVLGPTNEKLFF.

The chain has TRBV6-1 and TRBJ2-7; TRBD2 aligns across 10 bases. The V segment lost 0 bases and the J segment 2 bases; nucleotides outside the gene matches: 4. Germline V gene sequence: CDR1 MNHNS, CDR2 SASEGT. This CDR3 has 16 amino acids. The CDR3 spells CASSEAWLAGAYEQYF. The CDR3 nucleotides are TGTGCCAGCAGTGAAGCTTGGCTAGCGGGGGCCTACGAGCAGTACTTC.

The CDR3, as DNA: TGTGCCAGCAGTACAGGGGTAAATGAAAAACTGTTTTTT. Encoded protein: CASSTGVNEKLFF. This rearrangement joins TRBV6-2 or TRBV6-3 to TRBJ1-4, with 7 nucleotides matching TRBD1. This CDR3 is 13 amino acids long. Germline V gene lookup returns CDR1 MNHEY and CDR2 SVGEGT. Unmatched junction bases numbered 2, after V lost 5 bases and J lost 5 bases.

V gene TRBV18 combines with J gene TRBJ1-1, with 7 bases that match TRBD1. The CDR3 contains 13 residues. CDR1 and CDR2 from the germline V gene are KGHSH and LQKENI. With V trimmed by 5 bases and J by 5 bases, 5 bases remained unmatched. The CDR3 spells CASSDRVSTEAFF. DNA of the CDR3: TGTGCCAGCTCAGACAGGGTGTCAACTGAAGCTTTCTTT.

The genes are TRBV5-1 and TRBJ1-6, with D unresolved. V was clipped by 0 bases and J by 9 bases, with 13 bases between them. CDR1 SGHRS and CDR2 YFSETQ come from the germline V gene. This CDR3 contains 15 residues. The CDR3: CASSLESGLASPLHF. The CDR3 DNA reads TGCGCCAGCAGCTTGGAATCCGGGTTGGCTTCACCCCTCCACTTT.

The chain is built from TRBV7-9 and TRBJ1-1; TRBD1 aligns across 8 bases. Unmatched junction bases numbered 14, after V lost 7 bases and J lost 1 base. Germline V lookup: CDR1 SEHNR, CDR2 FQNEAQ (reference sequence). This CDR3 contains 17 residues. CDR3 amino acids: CASTPWTWDRPNTEAFF. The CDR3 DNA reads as TGTGCCAGCACCCCGTGGACCTGGGACAGGCCGAACACTGAAGCTTTCTTT.

The CDR3 bases are TGCGCCAGCAGTGACCACAGGGGACCAGATACGCAGTATTTT. It translates to CASSDHRGPDTQYF. This rearrangement joins TRBV10-1 to TRBJ2-3, with 7 bases lining up with TRBD1. The germline gives CDR1 WNHNN, CDR2 SYGVQD (reference sequence). The V gene end was trimmed by 3 bases and the J gene end by 4 bases; junction bases not matched to a gene: 4. This CDR3 is 14 amino acids long.

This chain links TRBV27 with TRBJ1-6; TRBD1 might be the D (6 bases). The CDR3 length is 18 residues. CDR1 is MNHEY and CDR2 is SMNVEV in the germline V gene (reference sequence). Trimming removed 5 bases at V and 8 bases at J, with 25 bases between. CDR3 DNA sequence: TGTGCCAGCAGTCCCGCTTTCGGGACAAGGGTTTTCGATTCACCCCTCCACTTT. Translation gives CASSPAFGTRVFDSPLHF.

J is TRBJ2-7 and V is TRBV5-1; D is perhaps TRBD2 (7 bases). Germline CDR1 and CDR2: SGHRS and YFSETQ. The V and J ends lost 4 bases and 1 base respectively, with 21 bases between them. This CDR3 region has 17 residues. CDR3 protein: CASSPRERGGGSYEQYF. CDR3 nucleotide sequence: TGCGCCAGCAGCCCCCGTGAAAGGGGGGGCGGTTCCTACGAGCAGTACTTC. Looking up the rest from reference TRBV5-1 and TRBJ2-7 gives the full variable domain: KAGVTQTPRYLIKTRGQQVTLSCSPISGHRSVSWYQQTPGQGLQFLFEYFSETQRNKGNFPGRFSGRQFSNSRSEMNVSTLELGDSALYLCASSPRERGGGSYEQYFGPGTRLTVT.

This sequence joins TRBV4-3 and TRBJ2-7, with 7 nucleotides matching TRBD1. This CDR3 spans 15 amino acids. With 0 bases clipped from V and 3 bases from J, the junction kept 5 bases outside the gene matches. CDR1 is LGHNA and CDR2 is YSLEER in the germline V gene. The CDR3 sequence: CASSQDQAGGYEQYF. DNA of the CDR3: TGCGCCAGCAGCCAAGATCAGGCAGGGGGCTACGAGCAGTACTTC.

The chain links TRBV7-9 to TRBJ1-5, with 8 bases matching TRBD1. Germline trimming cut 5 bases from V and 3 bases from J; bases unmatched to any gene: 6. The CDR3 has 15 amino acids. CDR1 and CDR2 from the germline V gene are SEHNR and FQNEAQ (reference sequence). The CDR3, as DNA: TGTGCCAGCAGCCTTACAGGGGGAGACAATCAGCCCCAGCATTTT. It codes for CASSLTGGDNQPQHF.

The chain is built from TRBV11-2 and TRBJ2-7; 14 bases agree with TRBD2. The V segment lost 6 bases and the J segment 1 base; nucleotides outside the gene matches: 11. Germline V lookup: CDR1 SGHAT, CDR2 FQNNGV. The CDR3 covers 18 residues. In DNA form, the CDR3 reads TGTGCCAGCAGTTTCGACCGGACTAGCGGGGGGACATCCTACGAGCAGTACTTC. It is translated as CASSFDRTSGGTSYEQYF.